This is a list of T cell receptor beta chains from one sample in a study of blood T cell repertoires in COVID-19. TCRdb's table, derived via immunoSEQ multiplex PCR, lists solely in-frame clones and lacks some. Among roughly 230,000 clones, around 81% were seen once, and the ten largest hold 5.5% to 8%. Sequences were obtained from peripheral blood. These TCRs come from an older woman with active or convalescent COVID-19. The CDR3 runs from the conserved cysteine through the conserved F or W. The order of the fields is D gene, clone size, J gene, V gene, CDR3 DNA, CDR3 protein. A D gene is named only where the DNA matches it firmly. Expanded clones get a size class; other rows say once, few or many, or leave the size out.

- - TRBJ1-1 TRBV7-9 TGTGCCAGCATCAGGGTGGGGAACACTGAAGCTTTCTTT CASIRVGNTEAFF
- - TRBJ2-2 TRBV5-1 TGCGCCAGCAGCCAGGGGGGACAGAACACCGGGGAGCTGTTTTTT CASSQGGQNTGELFF
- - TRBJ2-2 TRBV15 TGTGCCACCAGGCCTAGTTTGAACACCGGGGAGCTGTTTTTT CATRPSLNTGELFF
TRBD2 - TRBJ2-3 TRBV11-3 TGTGCCAGCAGCTTAGTCGCCTTAGCGGGGGGCGGGGATACGCAGTATTTT CASSLVALAGGGDTQYF
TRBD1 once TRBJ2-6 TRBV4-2 TGTGCCAGCAGGGCTGGAGGGACAGGAGGCTCTGGGGCCAACGTCCTGACTTTC CASRAGGTGGSGANVLTF
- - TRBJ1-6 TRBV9 TGTGCCAGCAGCGTAGACGGGGAGAATTCACCCCTCCACTTT CASSVDGENSPLHF
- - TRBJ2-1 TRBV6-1 TGTGCCAGCAGTGAGGGCTTTTACAATGAGCAGTTCTTC CASSEGFYNEQFF
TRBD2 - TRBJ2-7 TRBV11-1 TGTGCCAGCAGCCCCTCCCCTAGCGGCGTCTACGAGCAGTACTTC CASSPSPSGVYEQYF
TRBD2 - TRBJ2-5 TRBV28 TGTGCCAGCAGTTTACCCTCCAGGGCTAGCGGCGGCCAAGAGACCCAGTACTTC CASSLPSRASGGQETQYF
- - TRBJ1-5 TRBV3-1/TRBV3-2 TGTGCCAGCAGCCGGGGCTCCCATCAGCCCCAGCATTTT CASSRGSHQPQHF
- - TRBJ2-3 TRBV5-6 TGTGCCAGCAGCTTGGGTGGGAGAGGTGATACGCAGTATTTT CASSLGGRGDTQYF
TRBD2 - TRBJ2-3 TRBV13 TGTGCCAGCAGCAAACAAGCGGGAGGGGTTGATACGCAGTATTTT CASSKQAGGVDTQYF
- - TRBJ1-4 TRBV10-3 TGTGCCATCAGTGAACTCGGGGGTAATGAAAAACTGTTTTTT CAISELGGNEKLFF
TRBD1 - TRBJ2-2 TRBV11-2 TGTGCCAGCAGCTTCTGGGACAGGGGAACCGGGGAGCTGTTTTTT CASSFWDRGTGELFF
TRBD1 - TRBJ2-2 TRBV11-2 TGTGCCAGCAGCTCGCAGACAGGGGCCACCGGGGAGCTGTTTTTT CASSSQTGATGELFF
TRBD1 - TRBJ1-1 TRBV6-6 TGTGCCAGCAGTTGGAGACAGGGGCCGAACACTGAAGCTTTCTTT CASSWRQGPNTEAFF
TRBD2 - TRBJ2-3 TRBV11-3 TGTGCCAGCAGCTTCCCTAGCGGGAGTCACCCTAGCACAGATACGCAGTATTTT CASSFPSGSHPSTDTQYF
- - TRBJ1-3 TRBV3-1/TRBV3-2 TGTGCCAGCAGCCAGAGACAGGTTGGAAACACCATATATTTT CASSQRQVGNTIYF
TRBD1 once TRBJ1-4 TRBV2 TGTGCCAGCAGTGAAGATAGGGGGCCCAATGAAAAACTGTTTTTT CASSEDRGPNEKLFF
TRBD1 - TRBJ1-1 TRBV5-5 TGTGCCAGCAGCCCGGGGACAGGGGGCACTGAAGCTTTCTTT CASSPGTGGTEAFF
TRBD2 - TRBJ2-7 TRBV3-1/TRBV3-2 TGTGCCAGCAGCCAATGGGGACTAGCGGGAGGGCCCTACGAGCAGTACTTC CASSQWGLAGGPYEQYF
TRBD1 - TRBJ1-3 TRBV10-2 TGCGCCAGCAGTGCCCAACGGACAGGGGATGGAAACACCATATATTTT CASSAQRTGDGNTIYF
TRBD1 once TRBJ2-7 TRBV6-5 TGTGCCAGCAGCAGCCGACAGGGGGCCTACGAGCAGTACTTC CASSSRQGAYEQYF
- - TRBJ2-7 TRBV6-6 TGTGCCAGCAGCCGTAGCGGACCCCCGGACGAGCAGTACTTC CASSRSGPPDEQYF
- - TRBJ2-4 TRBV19 TGTGCCAGTAGTATACCCGGGGGTTCACGGAACATTCAGTACTTC CASSIPGGSRNIQYF
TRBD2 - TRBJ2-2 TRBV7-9 TGTGCCAGCAGCCCTCTCCGGGGGGTGGCCGGGGAGCTGTTTTTT CASSPLRGVAGELFF
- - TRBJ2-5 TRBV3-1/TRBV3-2 TGTGCCAGCAGCCTCGTGACTTGGGAGACCCAGTACTTC CASSLVTWETQYF
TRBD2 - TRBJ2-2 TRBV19 TGTGCCAGTAGTTTCCCCCTAGCGGGGGGCCATAACACCGGGGAGCTGTTTTTT CASSFPLAGGHNTGELFF
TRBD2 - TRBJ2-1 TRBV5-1 TGCGCCAGCAGCCAATGGACTAGCGGCTACAATGAGCAGTTCTTC CASSQWTSGYNEQFF
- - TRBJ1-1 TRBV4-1 TGCGCCAGCAGCCCGACCCCCAGGCAGCTCATCGAAGCTTTCTTT CASSPTPRQLIEAFF
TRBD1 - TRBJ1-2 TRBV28 TGTGCCAGCAGTTTATTGACAGGGGAGGCGGGCTACACCTTC CASSLLTGEAGYTF
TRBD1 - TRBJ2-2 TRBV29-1 TGCAGCGTTGAGCGGGACAGGGGGACCGGGGAGCTGTTTTTT CSVERDRGTGELFF
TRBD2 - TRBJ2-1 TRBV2 TGTGCCAGCATCGGACTAGAGAAGATGCGTAATGAGCAGTTCTTC CASIGLEKMRNEQFF
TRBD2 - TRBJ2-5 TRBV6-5 TGTGCCAGCTATGAGACTAGCGAACGTGGAGAGACCCAGTACTTC CASYETSERGETQYF
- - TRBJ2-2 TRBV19 TGTGCCAGTAGTATGGGGCAGGCCGGGGAGCTGTTTTTT CASSMGQAGELFF
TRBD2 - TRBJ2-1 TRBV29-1 TGCAGCGTTAACAGACTAGCGGGAGGATGGAGTAATGAGCAGTTCTTC CSVNRLAGGWSNEQFF
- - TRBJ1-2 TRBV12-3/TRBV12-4 TGTGCCAGCAGTTTAAGGACACATTATGGCTACACCTTC CASSLRTHYGYTF
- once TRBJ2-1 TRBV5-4 TGTGCCAGCAGCGACCGGGGGAATGAGCAGTTCTTC CASSDRGNEQFF
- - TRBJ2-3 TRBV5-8 TGTGCCAGCAGCTTGGAGGGCAGGGCTAGCACAGATACGCAGTATTTT CASSLEGRASTDTQYF
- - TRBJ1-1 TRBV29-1 TGCAGCGGTCTACAGGACCTGAACACTGAAGCTTTCTTT CSGLQDLNTEAFF
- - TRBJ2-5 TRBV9 TGTGCCAGCAGCGTAGCCCCAGATGTGGAGACCCAGTACTTC CASSVAPDVETQYF
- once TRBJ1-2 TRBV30 TGTGCCTGGAGTTCCGGGAGGGGCTATGGCTACACCTTC CAWSSGRGYGYTF
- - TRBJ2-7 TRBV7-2 TGTGCCAGCAGCCCCCCCGCCTACGAGCAGTACTTC CASSPPAYEQYF
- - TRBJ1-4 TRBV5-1 TGCGCCAGCAGCTTGGGTCCAGGGAGGGCTGAAAAACTGTTTTTT CASSLGPGRAEKLFF
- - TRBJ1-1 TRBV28 TGTGCCAGCAGTCTATCCCGATCCAGGGGCATGAACACTGAAGCTTTCTTT CASSLSRSRGMNTEAFF
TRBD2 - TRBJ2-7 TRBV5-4 TGTGCCAGCAGCTTGAGGGGACTACCATCCTACGAGCAGTACTTC CASSLRGLPSYEQYF
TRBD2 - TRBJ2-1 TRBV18 TGTGCCAGCTCACCTAGCGGGGGAAGTAATGAGCAGTTCTTC CASSPSGGSNEQFF
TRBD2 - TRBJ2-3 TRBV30 TGTGCCTGCAAGGGACTAGCGGGTGCTACTAGCACAGATACGCAGTATTTT CACKGLAGATSTDTQYF
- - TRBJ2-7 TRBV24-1 TGTGCCACCTCCCAGAGCGGCTACGAGCAGTACTTC CATSQSGYEQYF